These 4 T cell receptor beta chains share one sample of origin, sequenced in a study of CD8+ T cells in alopecia areata. cDNA reverse transcribed from extracted RNA served as the sequencing template. Here immunoSEQ multiplex PCR was the method, and the copy in TCRdb shows in-frame clones only, minus some. The table records more than 95,000 clones, approximately 58% of them present only once. The sequenced material came from CD4+ T cells sorted from blood. The origin of the receptors is a human donor in good health.

The rearrangement joins TRBV6-5 to TRBJ2-1, with TRBD2 matching over 7 bases. Germline V CDR1 and CDR2: MNHEY, SVGAGI. This CDR3 comprises 15 residues. Trimming took 6 bases from V and 3 from J; bases not matched to a gene: 8. The CDR3 DNA reads TGTGCCAGCAGGGGAGCGGCTAGCGGCTACAATGAGCAGTTCTTC. This gives the protein CASRGAASGYNEQFF.

The chain carries TRBV29-1 and TRBJ2-3, with D tentatively TRBD2 (5 bases). Germline V gene lookup returns CDR1 SQVTM and CDR2 ANQGSEA. Trimming shortened V by 5 bases and J by 6 bases, and 12 bases separated the two germline ends. The CDR3 length is 12 residues. CDR3 nucleotides: TGCAGCGTTTGGAGGTTCAGTGATACGCAGTATTTT. Its translation: CSVWRFSDTQYF.

This clone was counted only a few times. This chain links TRBV25-1 with TRBJ2-7, with 7 bases lining up with TRBD1. V lost 5 bases, J lost 6 bases, and 10 bases stayed unmatched. Per the germline V gene, CDR1 is MGHDK and CDR2 is SYGVNS. CDR3 length equals 14 residues. The CDR3 spells CASSPSTGEIEQYF. CDR3 DNA sequence: TGTGCCAGCAGTCCGTCCACAGGGGAGATCGAGCAGTACTTC.

The genes are TRBV2 and TRBJ2-1; the D gene is possibly TRBD2 (6 bases). Trimming took 3 bases from V and 4 from J, leaving 16 bases between them. This CDR3 is 16 amino acids long. Germline loops: CDR1 SNHLY, CDR2 FYNNEI. This CDR3 is CASSENERALYNEQFF. The CDR3 bases are TGTGCCAGCAGTGAGAACGAGCGGGCCTTATACAATGAGCAGTTCTTC.